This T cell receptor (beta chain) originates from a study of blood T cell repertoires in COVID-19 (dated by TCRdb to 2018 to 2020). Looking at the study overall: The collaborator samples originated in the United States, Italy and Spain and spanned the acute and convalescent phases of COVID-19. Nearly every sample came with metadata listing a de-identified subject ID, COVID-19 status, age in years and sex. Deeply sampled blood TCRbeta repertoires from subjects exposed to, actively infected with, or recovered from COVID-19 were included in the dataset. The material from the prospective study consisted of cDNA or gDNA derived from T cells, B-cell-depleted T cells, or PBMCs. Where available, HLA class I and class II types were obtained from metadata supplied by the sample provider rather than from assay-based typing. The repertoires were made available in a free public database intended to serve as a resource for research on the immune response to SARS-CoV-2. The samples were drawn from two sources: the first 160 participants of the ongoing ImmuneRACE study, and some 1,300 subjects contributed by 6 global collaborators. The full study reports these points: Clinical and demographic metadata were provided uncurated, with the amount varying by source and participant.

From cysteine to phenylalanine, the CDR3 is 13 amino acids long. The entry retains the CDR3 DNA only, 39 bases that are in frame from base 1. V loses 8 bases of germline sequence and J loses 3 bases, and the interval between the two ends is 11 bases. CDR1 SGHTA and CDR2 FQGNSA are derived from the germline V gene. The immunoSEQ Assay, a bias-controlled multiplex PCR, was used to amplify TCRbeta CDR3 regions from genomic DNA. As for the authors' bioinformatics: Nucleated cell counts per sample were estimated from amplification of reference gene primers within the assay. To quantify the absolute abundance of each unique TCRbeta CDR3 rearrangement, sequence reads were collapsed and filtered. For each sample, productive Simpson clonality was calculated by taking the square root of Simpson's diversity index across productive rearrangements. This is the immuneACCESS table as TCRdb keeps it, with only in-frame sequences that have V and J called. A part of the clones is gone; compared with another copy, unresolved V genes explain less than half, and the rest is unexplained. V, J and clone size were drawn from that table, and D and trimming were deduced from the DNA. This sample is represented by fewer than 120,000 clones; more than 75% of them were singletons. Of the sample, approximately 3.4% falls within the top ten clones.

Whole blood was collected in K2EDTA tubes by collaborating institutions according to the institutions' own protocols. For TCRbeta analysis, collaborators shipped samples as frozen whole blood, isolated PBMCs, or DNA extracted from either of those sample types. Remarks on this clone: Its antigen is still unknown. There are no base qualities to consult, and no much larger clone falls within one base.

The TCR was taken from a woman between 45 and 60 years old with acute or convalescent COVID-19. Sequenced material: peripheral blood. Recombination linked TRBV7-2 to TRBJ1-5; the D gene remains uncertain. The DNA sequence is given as TGTGCCAGCGGCTGGGAGGTCAATCAGCCCCAGCATTTT. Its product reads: CASGWEVNQPQHF.